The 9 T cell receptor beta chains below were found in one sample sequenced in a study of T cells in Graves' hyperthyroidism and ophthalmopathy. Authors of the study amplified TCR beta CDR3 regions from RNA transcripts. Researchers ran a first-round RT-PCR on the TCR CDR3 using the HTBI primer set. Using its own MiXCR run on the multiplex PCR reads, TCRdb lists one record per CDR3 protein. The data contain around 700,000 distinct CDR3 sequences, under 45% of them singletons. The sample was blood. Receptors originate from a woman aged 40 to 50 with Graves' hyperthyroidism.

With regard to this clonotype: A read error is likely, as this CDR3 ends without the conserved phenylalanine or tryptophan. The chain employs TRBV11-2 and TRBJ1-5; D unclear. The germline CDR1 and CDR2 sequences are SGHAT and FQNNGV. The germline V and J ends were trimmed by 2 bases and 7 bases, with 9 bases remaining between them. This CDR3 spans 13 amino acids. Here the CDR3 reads CASSLPWCQPQHS. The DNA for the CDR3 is TGTGCCAGCAGCTTACCATGGTGCCAGCCCCAGCATTCT.

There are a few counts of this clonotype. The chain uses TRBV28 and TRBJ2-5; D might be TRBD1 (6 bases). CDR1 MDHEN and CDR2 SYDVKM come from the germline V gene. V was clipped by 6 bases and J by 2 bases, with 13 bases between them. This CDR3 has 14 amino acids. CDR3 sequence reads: CASSGQPSQETQYF. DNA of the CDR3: TGTGCCAGCAGCGGACAGCCCTCGCAAGAGACCCAGTACTTC.

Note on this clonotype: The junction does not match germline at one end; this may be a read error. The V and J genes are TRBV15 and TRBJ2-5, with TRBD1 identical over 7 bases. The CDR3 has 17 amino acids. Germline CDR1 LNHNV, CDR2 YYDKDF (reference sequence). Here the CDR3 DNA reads TGTGCCACCGGTAAAGGGACAGCCTTACCGTACCAAGGGACCCAGTACTTC. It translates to CATGKGTALPYQGTQYF.

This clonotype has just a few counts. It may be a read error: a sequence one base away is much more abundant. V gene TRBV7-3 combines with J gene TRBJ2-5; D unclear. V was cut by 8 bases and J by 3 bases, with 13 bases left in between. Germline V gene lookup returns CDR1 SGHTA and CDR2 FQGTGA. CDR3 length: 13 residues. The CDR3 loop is CASGPTREETQYF. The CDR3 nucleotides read TGTGCCAGCGGCCCCACAAGGGAAGAGACCCAGTACTTC.

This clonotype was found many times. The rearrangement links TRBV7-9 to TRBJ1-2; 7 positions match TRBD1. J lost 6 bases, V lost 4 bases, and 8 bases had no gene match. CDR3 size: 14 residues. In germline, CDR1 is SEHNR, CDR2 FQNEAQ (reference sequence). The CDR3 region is CASSSETGNNGYTF. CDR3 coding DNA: TGTGCCAGCAGCTCGGAGACAGGGAATAATGGCTACACCTTC.

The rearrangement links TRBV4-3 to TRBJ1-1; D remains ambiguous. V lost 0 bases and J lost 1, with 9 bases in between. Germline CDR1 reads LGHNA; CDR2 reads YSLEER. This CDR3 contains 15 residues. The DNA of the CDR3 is TGCGCCAGCAGCCAAGATCTGTGGGGGAACACTGAAGCTTTCTTT. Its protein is CASSQDLWGNTEAFF.

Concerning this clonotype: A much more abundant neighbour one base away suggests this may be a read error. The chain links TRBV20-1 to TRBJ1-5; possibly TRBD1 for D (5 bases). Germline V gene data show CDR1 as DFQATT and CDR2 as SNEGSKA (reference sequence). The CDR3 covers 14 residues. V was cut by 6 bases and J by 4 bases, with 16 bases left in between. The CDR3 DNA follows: TGCAGTGCCACACGGGGCTCCAATAATCAGCCCCAGCATTTT. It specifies CSATRGSNNQPQHF.

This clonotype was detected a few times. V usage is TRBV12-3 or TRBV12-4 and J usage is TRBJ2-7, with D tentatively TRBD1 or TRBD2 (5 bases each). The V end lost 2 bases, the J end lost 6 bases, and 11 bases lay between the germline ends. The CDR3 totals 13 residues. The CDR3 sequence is CASSLIGGGEQYF. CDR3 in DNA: TGTGCCAGCAGTTTAATCGGTGGGGGCGAGCAGTACTTC.

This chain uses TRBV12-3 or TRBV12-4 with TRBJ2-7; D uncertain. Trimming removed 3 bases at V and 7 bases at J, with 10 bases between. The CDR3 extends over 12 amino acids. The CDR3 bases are TGTGCCAGCAGTTTGACGGTACCAGAGCAGTACTTC. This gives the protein CASSLTVPEQYF.